A single sample is the source of the 8 T cell receptor beta chains below, sequenced in a study of T-cell reconstitution after alpha-beta-depleted transplantation in children. Library preparation (for TCRbeta) was performed with unique molecular identifiers. TCRdb analysed the PCR reads with MiXCR anew, one entry per CDR3 protein. This sample has 350,000 to 400,000 distinct CDR3 sequences, with 10% to 15% found just once. Sequenced material: PBMCs, taken from the stem cell graft. The receptors come from a human donor who donated a stem cell graft to a child with Fanconi anemia.

The genes are TRBV5-1 and TRBJ1-1, with 9 positions matching TRBD1. This CDR3 is built from 14 residues. V was pared by 5 bases and J by 5 bases, with 7 bases of the junction left unmatched. CDR1 SGHRS and CDR2 YFSETQ come from the germline V gene. As DNA, the CDR3 is TGCGCCAGCAGTCGCACAGGGGGCAAGACTGAAGCTTTCTTT. Its translation: CASSRTGGKTEAFF.

The chain joins TRBV20-1 to TRBJ1-2; D perhaps matches TRBD1 (6 bases). The CDR3 consists of 12 residues. CDR1 and CDR2 (germline): DFQATT, SNEGSKA (reference sequence). The V gene lost 5 bases and the J gene lost 5 bases, with 12 bases spanning the gap. The CDR3 sequence: CSAEGGAYGYTF. The CDR3 DNA sequence: TGCAGTGCTGAGGGGGGGGCATATGGCTACACCTTC.

Here the CDR3 DNA reads TGCGCCAGCAGCTTGGCCCTATCGGGATCTGGGGCCAACGTCCTGACTTTC. Translation gives CASSLALSGSGANVLTF. This chain joins TRBV5-1 and TRBJ2-6; a possible D gene is TRBD2 (5 bases). From germline, CDR1 is SGHRS and CDR2 YFSETQ. Deletions cut 0 bases from V and 1 base from J, with 11 bases between. The CDR3 spans 17 residues.

This clonotype was seen ten or more times. The chain couples TRBV12-3 or TRBV12-4 to TRBJ1-5; D is perhaps TRBD1 (6 bases). V lost 5 bases and J lost 3, with 8 bases in between. CDR3 size: 13 residues. CDR3: CASSPGANQPQHF. Written as DNA, the CDR3 is TGTGCCAGCAGTCCAGGGGCCAATCAGCCCCAGCATTTT.

This clonotype turned up a few times. The chain recombines TRBV20-1 with TRBJ2-7; TRBD1 might be the D (5 bases). Germline lookup yields CDR1 DFQATT and CDR2 SNEGSKA (reference sequence). The CDR3 extends over 13 amino acids. V lost 7 bases to trimming and J lost 2 bases, with 15 bases between them. The CDR3 loop is CSGRPGYTYEQYV. The CDR3 bases are TGCAGTGGTCGGCCAGGGTACACCTACGAGCAGTACGTC.

This clonotype was recorded at least ten times. CDR3 residues: CASSQDLRNEQFF. The CDR3 nucleotides are TGTGCCAGCAGCCAAGATCTAAGGAATGAGCAGTTCTTC. The genes are TRBV3-1 and TRBJ2-1; D gene ambiguous. CDR3 size: 13 residues. Germline assignment: CDR1 LGHDT and CDR2 YNNKEL (reference sequence). Between the trimmed V and J ends, which lost 0 bases and 7 bases, there was a span of 7 bases.

The chain recombines TRBV7-8 with TRBJ1-1; D gene ambiguous. Per the germline V gene, CDR1 is SGHVS and CDR2 is FQNEAQ. This CDR3 has 13 amino acids. V shed 2 bases and J shed 5 bases, with 9 bases lying between them. The CDR3 protein is CASSLRQQTEAFF. Here the CDR3 DNA reads TGTGCCAGCAGCTTAAGGCAACAGACTGAAGCTTTCTTT.

The CDR3 reads CASSTGQGHTDTQYF. Here the CDR3 DNA reads TGTGCCAGCTCAACTGGACAGGGCCACACAGATACGCAGTATTTT. The rearrangement links TRBV18 to TRBJ2-3; 8 bases align to TRBD1. The germline V gene encodes CDR1 KGHSH and CDR2 LQKENI. This CDR3 is 15 amino acids long. The trim removed 5 bases at V and 2 bases at J, leaving 6 bases unmatched.